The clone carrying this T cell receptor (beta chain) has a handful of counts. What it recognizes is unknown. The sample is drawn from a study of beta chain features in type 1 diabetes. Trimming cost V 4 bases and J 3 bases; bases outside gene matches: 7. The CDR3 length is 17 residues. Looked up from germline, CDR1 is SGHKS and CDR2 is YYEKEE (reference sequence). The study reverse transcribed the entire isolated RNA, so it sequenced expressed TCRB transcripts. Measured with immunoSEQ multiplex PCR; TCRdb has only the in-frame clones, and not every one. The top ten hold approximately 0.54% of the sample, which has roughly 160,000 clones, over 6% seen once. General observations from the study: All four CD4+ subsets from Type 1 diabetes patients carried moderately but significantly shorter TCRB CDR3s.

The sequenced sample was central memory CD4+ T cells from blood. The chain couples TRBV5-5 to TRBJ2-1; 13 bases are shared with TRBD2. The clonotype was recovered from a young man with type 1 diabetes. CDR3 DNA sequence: TGTGCCAGCAGCCTCGGGACTAGCGGGGACTACTACAATGAGCAGTTCTTC. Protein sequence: CASSLGTSGDYYNEQFF.